Listed here are 25 T cell receptor beta chains from one sample, sequenced in a study of blood T cell repertoires in COVID-19. Some clones are missing from TCRdb's copy, which holds only in-frame ones; the method was immunoSEQ multiplex PCR. The sample yields roughly 360,000 clones, around nine tenths seen once. Source material: PBMCs or T cells enriched from blood (not recorded which). The receptors were gathered from a woman in her 30s with acute COVID-19.

The chain employs TRBV7-3 and TRBJ2-3; 12 bases map to TRBD2. This CDR3 is built from 16 residues. Germline V gene data show CDR1 as SGHTA and CDR2 as FQGTGA. J gave up 3 bases and V 5 bases, and 6 bases lay outside the gene matches. In DNA, the CDR3 is TGTGCCAGCAGCCGAGACGGACTAGCGGGGACAGATACGCAGTATTTT. Encoded protein: CASSRDGLAGTDTQYF.

The rearrangement uses TRBV7-2 and TRBJ2-1; 16 bases fit TRBD2. Germline loops: CDR1 SGHTA, CDR2 FQGNSA. With 5 bases clipped from V and 8 bases from J, the junction kept 9 bases outside the gene matches. CDR3 size: 17 residues. CDR3 residues: CASSVTGTSGGADEQFF. CDR3 coding DNA: TGTGCCAGCAGCGTCACCGGGACTAGCGGGGGGGCCGATGAGCAGTTCTTC.

J is TRBJ2-2 and V is TRBV7-2; D may be TRBD1 (6 bases). V dropped 5 bases and J dropped 2 bases, with 12 bases sitting between them. This CDR3 spans 15 amino acids. CDR1 and CDR2 (germline): SGHTA, FQGNSA. The DNA for the CDR3 is TGTGCCAGCAGCCCTAGGGGGTCAAACACCGGGGAGCTGTTTTTT. It codes for CASSPRGSNTGELFF.

The genes are TRBV27 and TRBJ1-6; D is possibly TRBD1 (6 bases). Trimming removed 6 bases at V and 2 bases at J, with 23 bases between. CDR3 length equals 19 residues. Germline V gene lookup returns CDR1 MNHEY and CDR2 SMNVEV (reference sequence). CDR3 sequence (DNA): TGTGCCAGCAGCCTAACGTCGGACAGCGCCCGGGCCTATAATTCACCCCTCCACTTT. This sequence encodes CASSLTSDSARAYNSPLHF.

This clone was seen only once. The chain couples TRBV18 to TRBJ2-7, with a weak D call TRBD2 (5 bases). The V gene lost 1 base and the J gene lost 4 bases, with 8 bases spanning the gap. Germline V lookup: CDR1 KGHSH, CDR2 LQKENI. The CDR3 has 13 residues. CDR3 nucleotide sequence: TGTGCCAGCTCACCACAGGCGGGTTACGAGCAGTACTTC. Protein sequence: CASSPQAGYEQYF.

V usage is TRBV27 and J usage is TRBJ1-1; D ambiguous. V lost 7 bases to trimming and J lost 0 bases, with 21 bases between them. The length of the CDR3 is 17 residues. Germline lookup yields CDR1 MNHEY and CDR2 SMNVEV (reference sequence). CDR3 residues: CASIPHGRETMNTEAFF. CDR3 nucleotide sequence: TGTGCCAGCATCCCCCACGGGAGGGAAACCATGAACACTGAAGCTTTCTTT.

The genes are TRBV6-5 and TRBJ1-5; 9 bases match TRBD1. This CDR3 contains 13 residues. V was pared by 2 bases and J by 7 bases, with 0 bases of the junction left unmatched. Germline V gives CDR1 MNHEY, CDR2 SVGAGI. The CDR3 reads CASSYTGGQPQHF. CDR3 in DNA: TGTGCCAGCAGTTACACAGGGGGCCAGCCCCAGCATTTT.

The chain joins TRBV7-9 to TRBJ1-4, with D unresolved. CDR1 SEHNR and CDR2 FQNEAQ come from the germline V gene (reference sequence). This CDR3 spans 16 amino acids. V shed 1 base and J shed 3 bases, with 12 bases lying between them. This CDR3 is CASSLVWARANEKLFF. The CDR3 region has the DNA TGTGCCAGCAGCTTAGTATGGGCTCGAGCTAATGAAAAACTGTTTTTT.

The chain carries TRBV7-6 and TRBJ2-1; 9 nucleotides match TRBD2. With 0 bases clipped from V and 4 bases from J, the junction kept 1 base outside the gene matches. Germline assignment: CDR1 SGHVS and CDR2 FNYEAQ. The CDR3 runs 15 residues. The DNA of the CDR3 is TGTGCCAGCAGCTTAGCGCTAGCGGGGTACAATGAGCAGTTCTTC. Its translation: CASSLALAGYNEQFF. The complete variable domain, with remaining parts taken from reference TRBV7-6 and TRBJ2-1, reads GAGVSQSPRYKVTKRGQDVALRCDPISGHVSLYWYRQALGQGPEFLTYFNYEAQQDKSGLPNDRFSAERPEGSISTLTIQRTEQRDSAMYRCASSLALAGYNEQFFGPGTRLTVL.

This clone was counted only a few times. The rearrangement uses TRBV4-1 and TRBJ2-2; TRBD2 aligns across 8 bases. V trimming: 4 bases; J trimming: 6 bases; junction bases outside the gene matches: 10. Per germline, CDR1 MGHRA and CDR2 YSYEKL. The CDR3 is 16 residues long. The CDR3 DNA is TGCGCCAGCAGCCGAGGAGAGGGGACTAGTTCCGGGGAGCTGTTTTTT. Its protein product is CASSRGEGTSSGELFF.

This chain uses TRBV11-3 with TRBJ2-3; D perhaps matches TRBD2 (5 bases). CDR1 and CDR2 (germline): SGHNT, YENEEA. Trimming cost V 5 bases and J 3 bases, with 9 bases left between them. This CDR3 contains 13 residues. CDR3 loop: CASSPRTTDTQYF. For the CDR3, the DNA is TGTGCCAGCAGCCCAAGGACTACAGATACGCAGTATTTT.

The V gene is TRBV6-5, the J gene TRBJ1-3; TRBD1 matches at 8 bases. Germline V lookup: CDR1 MNHEY, CDR2 SVGAGI. Trimming at V came to 10 bases and at J to 4 bases, leaving 6 bases not matched to a gene. The CDR3 spans 13 residues. CDR3 sequence reads: CATSRTGGNTIYF. For the CDR3, the DNA is TGTGCCACCTCACGGACAGGGGGAAACACCATATATTTT.

The genes are TRBV7-2 and TRBJ1-5, with D unresolved. The CDR3 has 15 residues. Trimming pared 2 bases from V and 4 bases from J, leaving 12 bases between. The germline gives CDR1 SGHTA, CDR2 FQGNSA. The CDR3 DNA is TGTGCCAGCAGCTTATTAACGGGGATGAATCAGCCCCAGCATTTT. Protein: CASSLLTGMNQPQHF.

The V and J genes are TRBV19 and TRBJ1-6, with 8 bases matching TRBD1. The CDR3 covers 15 residues. The germline V gene encodes CDR1 LNHDA and CDR2 SQIVND (reference sequence). The trim removed 6 bases at V and 10 bases at J, leaving 11 bases unmatched. DNA for the CDR3: TGTGCCAGTAGCCCCACCGGGACAGGAAACTCACCCCTCCACTTT. It is translated as CASSPTGTGNSPLHF.

The chain couples TRBV30 to TRBJ2-1; possible D gene TRBD2, 5 bases. Per germline, CDR1 GTSNPN and CDR2 SVGIG (reference sequence). CDR3 length: 13 amino acids. Trimming cost V 1 base and J 5 bases, with 9 bases left between them. The CDR3 loop is CAWSGTRNNEQFF. DNA of the CDR3: TGTGCCTGGAGTGGCACTAGAAACAATGAGCAGTTCTTC.

This clone was seen a handful of times. The gene calls are TRBV13 and TRBJ2-1, with 9 nucleotides matching TRBD2. The germline CDR1 and CDR2 sequences are PRHDT and FYEKMQ (reference sequence). CDR3 length equals 16 residues. J gave up 7 bases and V 3 bases, and 10 bases lay outside the gene matches. The CDR3 nucleotides are TGTGCCAGCAGCTTTACCACGAGCGGGGGGCAAAATGAGCAGTTCTTC. This gives the protein CASSFTTSGGQNEQFF.

The chain is built from TRBV10-3 and TRBJ1-6; the D gene is possibly TRBD1 (6 bases). Germline-derived CDR1 and CDR2 are ENHRY and SYGVKD. Trimming stripped 6 bases from V and 10 bases from J, with 13 bases between. CDR3 length: 13 amino acids. In DNA, the CDR3 is TGTGCCATCAGGACAGGTGAAAGCTCACCCCTCCACTTT. Translation: CAIRTGESSPLHF.

The V call is TRBV6-5, the J call TRBJ1-1; TRBD1 is a possible D gene (5 bases). Between the trimmed V and J ends, which lost 7 bases and 6 bases, there was a span of 21 bases. The germline V gene encodes CDR1 MNHEY and CDR2 SVGAGI. CDR3 length: 15 residues. The CDR3 bases are TGTGCCAGCAAGGCCAGGGCCCATCCCGACCCTGAAGCTTTCTTT. Its translation is CASKARAHPDPEAFF.

The chain carries TRBV7-9 and TRBJ1-2; 7 bases map to TRBD1. Unmatched junction bases numbered 11, after V lost 0 bases and J lost 7 bases. The CDR3 runs to 16 residues. Germline V gene data show CDR1 as SEHNR and CDR2 as FQNEAQ (reference sequence). CDR3 DNA: TGTGCCAGCAGCTTAGCTTATTCGACAGGGAAGGTTGGCTACACCTTC. Its translation is CASSLAYSTGKVGYTF.

This chain links TRBV15 with TRBJ2-3, with D maybe TRBD2 (6 bases). Germline CDR1 and CDR2: LNHNV and YYDKDF (reference sequence). This CDR3 region has 16 residues. V gave up 0 bases and J gave up 5 bases, with 15 bases separating them. In DNA form, the CDR3 reads TGTGCCACCAGCAGAGATGCTCCGCGGGGAGGAGATACGCAGTATTTT. This encodes CATSRDAPRGGDTQYF.

The chain uses TRBV9 and TRBJ1-3; TRBD1 matches at 8 bases. The CDR3 sequence is 18 residues long. Germline lookup yields CDR1 SGDLS and CDR2 YYNGEE. V dropped 4 bases and J dropped 3; count of bases not matched to a gene: 15. The CDR3 bases are TGTGCCAGCAGCACCCGACCCCAAGGACAGGGCTATGGAAACACCATATATTTT. Protein product: CASSTRPQGQGYGNTIYF.

The V and J genes are TRBV20-1 and TRBJ1-2; 7 bases match TRBD1. The V segment lost 3 bases and the J segment 1 base; nucleotides outside the gene matches: 8. CDR1 and CDR2 from the germline V gene are DFQATT and SNEGSKA (reference sequence). The CDR3 length is 15 residues. In DNA, the CDR3 is TGCAGTGCTAGTCCCCAGCGACAGGGTAACTATGGCTACACCTTC. Its protein is CSASPQRQGNYGYTF.

V is TRBV4-2 and J is TRBJ2-2; possible D gene TRBD2, 7 bases. CDR3 length equals 16 residues. Germline V gives CDR1 LGHNA, CDR2 YNFKEQ. Trimming removed 0 bases at V and 3 bases at J, with 11 bases between. The CDR3 loop is CASSQEAGAYTGELFF. CDR3 DNA sequence: TGTGCCAGCAGCCAAGAGGCGGGGGCGTACACCGGGGAGCTGTTTTTT.

The V and J genes are TRBV15 and TRBJ1-2; weak D call: TRBD1 (5 bases). The CDR3 contains 14 residues. The V gene lost 0 bases and the J gene lost 6 bases, with 11 bases spanning the gap. Germline CDR1 is LNHNV and CDR2 is YYDKDF (reference sequence). CDR3 region: CATSRDPQGDGYTF. The CDR3, as DNA: TGTGCCACCAGCAGAGATCCCCAGGGCGATGGCTACACCTTC.

J is TRBJ2-1 and V is TRBV9; D is perhaps TRBD2 (7 bases). V was pared by 0 bases and J by 8 bases, with 9 bases between. Germline loops: CDR1 SGDLS, CDR2 YYNGEE. CDR3 length: 13 amino acids. CDR3 region: CASSVEGGDEQFF. CDR3 coding DNA: TGTGCCAGCAGCGTAGAAGGGGGGGATGAGCAGTTCTTC.